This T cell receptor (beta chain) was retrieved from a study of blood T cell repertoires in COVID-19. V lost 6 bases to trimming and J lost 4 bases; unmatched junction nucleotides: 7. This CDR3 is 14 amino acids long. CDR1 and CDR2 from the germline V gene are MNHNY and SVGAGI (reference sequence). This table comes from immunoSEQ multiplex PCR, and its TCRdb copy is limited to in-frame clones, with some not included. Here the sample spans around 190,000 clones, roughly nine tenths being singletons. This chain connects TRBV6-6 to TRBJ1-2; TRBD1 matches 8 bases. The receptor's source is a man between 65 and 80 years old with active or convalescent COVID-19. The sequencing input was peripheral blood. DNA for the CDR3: TGTGCCAGCAGACCCGGACAGGGTGGCTATGGCTACACCTTC. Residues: CASRPGQGGYGYTF.